The 10 T cell receptor beta chains in this list originate from one sample, sequenced in a study of T cells in Graves' hyperthyroidism and ophthalmopathy. RNA transcripts gave rise to amplified TCR beta CDR3 regions. The study used the HTBI primer set for a first-round RT-PCR of the TCR CDR3. TCRdb independently ran MiXCR on the multiplex PCR reads; one entry per CDR3 protein. The sample has about 500,000 distinct CDR3 sequences, roughly 45% seen once. Specimen: peripheral blood or thyroid tissue (not recorded which). Receptors originate from an adult woman with Graves' disease, either hyperthyroidism or ophthalmopathy (not recorded which).

This clonotype was observed many times. This chain uses TRBV12-3 or TRBV12-4 with TRBJ1-1; a possible D gene is TRBD1 (5 bases). The CDR3 is made up of 15 amino acids. Trimming cost V 4 bases and J 1 base, with 13 bases left between them. The CDR3 region has the DNA TGTGCCAGCAGTTGGCGCGGGACGGCGAACACTGAAGCTTTCTTT. Protein: CASSWRGTANTEAFF.

This clonotype was seen at least ten times. V is TRBV6-5 and J is TRBJ1-5; D ambiguous. Germline CDR1 and CDR2: MNHEY and SVGAGI. The ends were cut back, 2 bases at V and 5 bases at J, with 7 bases in the middle. The CDR3 contains 13 residues. The CDR3: CASSYGPDQPQHF. The CDR3, as DNA: TGTGCCAGCAGTTACGGGCCTGATCAGCCCCAGCATTTT.

The chain carries TRBV2 and TRBJ2-5; D remains ambiguous. Looked up from germline, CDR1 is SNHLY and CDR2 is FYNNEI. This CDR3 comprises 13 residues. The V end was cut by 7 bases, the J end by 5 bases, with 14 bases between. This CDR3 is CASTEPELETQYF. In DNA, the CDR3 is TGTGCCAGCACCGAGCCGGAGCTGGAGACCCAGTACTTC.

As concerns this clonotype: Compared with germline, one end of the junction differs, possibly owing to a read error. DNA of the CDR3: TGCGCCAGCAGCCAGATGGGACAATTAGAGACCCAGTACTTC. It encodes CASSQMGQLETQYF. The chain couples TRBV7-9 to TRBJ2-5; maybe TRBD1 (6 bases). The CDR3 is 14 amino acids. Germline V gene sequence: CDR1 SEHNR, CDR2 FQNEAQ (reference sequence).

The V and J genes are TRBV2 and TRBJ1-2; no clear D. The CDR3 length is 12 residues. Trimming cost V 8 bases and J 4 bases, with 11 bases left between them. CDR1 and CDR2 from the germline V gene are SNHLY and FYNNEI. The CDR3 DNA follows: TGTGCCAGCTTCGACACCTCCTATGGCTACACCTTC. This encodes CASFDTSYGYTF.

The chain couples TRBV7-3 to TRBJ2-2; D unresolved. The CDR3 has 12 amino acids. CDR1 and CDR2 (germline): SGHTA, FQGTGA. The germline V and J ends were trimmed by 0 bases and 9 bases, with 5 bases remaining between them. The CDR3 loop is CASSLTSRELFF. CDR3 sequence (DNA): TGTGCCAGCAGCTTAACCTCCAGGGAGCTGTTTTTT.

This clonotype showed up many times. The gene calls are TRBV14 and TRBJ1-2; TRBD1 matches 7 bases. Germline V gives CDR1 SGHDN, CDR2 FVKESK. This CDR3 comprises 16 residues. With 3 bases clipped from V and 0 bases from J, the junction kept 7 bases outside the gene matches. CDR3 amino acids: CASSHLGTDTNYGYTF. In nucleotides, the CDR3 is TGTGCCAGCAGCCACCTCGGGACAGATACTAACTATGGCTACACCTTC.

This clonotype occurred once. The chain recombines TRBV6-6 with TRBJ2-7; tentatively, D is TRBD1 (6 bases). Deletions cut 4 bases from V and 2 bases from J, with 15 bases between. Germline V lookup: CDR1 MNHNY, CDR2 SVGAGI (reference sequence). The CDR3 spans 15 residues. This CDR3 is CASSSLDREPYEQYF. CDR3 nucleotides: TGTGCCAGCAGTTCTTTGGACAGAGAACCCTACGAGCAGTACTTC.

V and J are TRBV19 and TRBJ1-5; D uncertain. The CDR3 is made up of 15 amino acids. Germline V CDR1 and CDR2: LNHDA, SQIVND (reference sequence). The V gene lost 4 bases and the J gene lost 2 bases, with 12 bases spanning the gap. CDR3 nucleotide sequence: TGTGCCAGTAGTACAACCGGGATCCGCAATCAGCCCCAGCATTTT. Translating gives CASSTTGIRNQPQHF.

This clonotype showed up many times. The chain employs TRBV19 and TRBJ1-5, with TRBD1 as a possible D gene (5 bases). Germline assignment: CDR1 LNHDA and CDR2 SQIVND (reference sequence). V was clipped by 2 bases and J by 4 bases, with 12 bases between them. CDR3 length equals 15 residues. The CDR3 sequence is CASSISGPINQPQHF. The CDR3 region has the DNA TGTGCCAGTAGTATATCGGGACCGATAAATCAGCCCCAGCATTTT.